This TCR beta chain was identified in a study of beta chain features in type 1 diabetes. Findings of the study overall: Shortening of TCRB CDR3s, moderate but significant, appeared in all four CD4+ subsets of Type 1 diabetes patients. Shorter templates might be favored by PCR, equally in patients and controls.

CDR1 and CDR2 (germline): ENHRY, SYGVKD. V dropped 8 bases and J dropped 5; count of bases not matched to a gene: 7. The CDR3 is 13 amino acids. As every portion of the isolated RNA was reverse transcribed, the sequencing read expressed TCRB transcripts. Some clones are missing from TCRdb's copy, which holds only in-frame ones; the method was immunoSEQ multiplex PCR. The sample has around 300,000 clones, 15% seen once; the top ten hold approximately 0.015%. On this clone: The antigen remains unidentified.

The sample consisted of naive CD4+ T cells from blood. The TCR comes from a man between 18 and 29 years old with type 1 diabetes. V usage is TRBV10-3 and J usage is TRBJ2-5; TRBD1 agrees at 8 bases. CDR3 protein: CAIGPGQGETQYF. The CDR3 region has the DNA TGTGCCATCGGCCCCGGACAGGGCGAGACCCAGTACTTC.